This passage covers 18 T cell receptor beta chains from one sample sequenced in a study of early T cells in non-severe SARS-CoV-2 infection. TCRdb called the 5' RACE reads again in MiXCR, with one record for every CDR3 protein. This table has around 78,000 distinct CDR3 sequences, around 10% appearing once. The sequences come from whole blood, collected at baseline. These receptors all stem from an adult who was a healthcare worker with PCR-confirmed SARS-CoV-2 infection or an uninfected control (not recorded which).

There are many counts of this clonotype. The genes are TRBV20-1 and TRBJ2-7, with 8 bases identical to TRBD1. V lost 0 bases, J lost 4 bases, and 8 bases stayed unmatched. The CDR3 spans 15 residues. Germline V lookup: CDR1 DFQATT, CDR2 SNEGSKA (reference sequence). The CDR3 DNA reads as TGCAGTGCTAGAGAAGTGGCAGGGGGCACATACGAGCAGTACTTC. It yields the protein CSAREVAGGTYEQYF.

This clonotype was observed a handful of times. The CDR3 DNA sequence: TGTGCCAGCAGCCCCGGACTAGCGGGGGCCGGTCGCCAAGAGACCCAGTACTTC. Amino acid sequence: CASSPGLAGAGRQETQYF. The chain uses TRBV3-1 and TRBJ2-5; 13 bases map to TRBD2. Germline CDR1 and CDR2: LGHDT and YNNKEL (reference sequence). The V gene end was trimmed by 4 bases and the J gene end by 1 base; junction bases not matched to a gene: 9. The CDR3 covers 18 residues.

This clonotype has more than one count but fewer than ten. The chain uses TRBV5-1 and TRBJ2-3; TRBD2 might be the D (7 bases). Trimming stripped 0 bases from V and 1 base from J, with 18 bases between. CDR1 SGHRS and CDR2 YFSETQ come from the germline V gene. The CDR3 spans 18 residues. The CDR3 DNA is TGCGCCAGCAGCTTGGGCGGAAGTCGCGGGGGCCGCACAGATACGCAGTATTTT. As protein: CASSLGGSRGGRTDTQYF. Based on the CDR3 plus reference TRBV5-1 and TRBJ2-3, the full variable domain is KAGVTQTPRYLIKTRGQQVTLSCSPISGHRSVSWYQQTPGQGLQFLFEYFSETQRNKGNFPGRFSGRQFSNSRSEMNVSTLELGDSALYLCASSLGGSRGGRTDTQYFGPGTRLTVL.

This clonotype was observed many times. J is TRBJ1-6 and V is TRBV6-2 or TRBV6-3; a weak D match, TRBD1 (6 bases). The CDR3 has 16 amino acids. Per germline, CDR1 MNHEY and CDR2 SVGEGT. V shed 2 bases and J shed 1 base, with 9 bases lying between them. The CDR3 DNA follows: TGTGCCAGCAGTTACCGGACAGCTTCCTATAATTCACCCCTCCACTTT. Protein sequence: CASSYRTASYNSPLHF.

The rearrangement uses TRBV12-3 or TRBV12-4 and TRBJ2-2; a weak D match, TRBD2 (5 bases). The CDR3 has 16 amino acids. V lost 3 bases and J lost 5, with 16 bases in between. The CDR3 DNA follows: TGTGCCAGCAGTTTGATGACCCTCGGGAAGACCGGGGAGCTGTTTTTT. It codes for CASSLMTLGKTGELFF.

This clonotype was observed many times. This chain links TRBV7-3 with TRBJ2-3; 10 bases agree with TRBD1. With V trimmed by 2 bases and J by 6 bases, 2 bases remained unmatched. The CDR3 has 14 amino acids. Germline CDR1 SGHTA, CDR2 FQGTGA. The CDR3 bases are TGTGCCAGCAGCTTAGACAGGGGGCGGGATACGCAGTATTTT. Translation: CASSLDRGRDTQYF.

This clonotype occurred a few times. This chain joins TRBV10-1 and TRBJ1-5, with D uncertain. Germline V gives CDR1 WNHNN, CDR2 SYGVQD (reference sequence). Trimming pared 4 bases from V and 2 bases from J, leaving 6 bases between. This CDR3 is 13 amino acids long. The chain's CDR3 is CASSAGRNQPQHF. Written as DNA, the CDR3 is TGCGCCAGCAGTGCAGGTCGCAATCAGCCCCAGCATTTT.

The V gene is TRBV10-3, the J gene TRBJ1-1; D not resolved. The V gene's germline CDR1 is ENHRY and CDR2 SYGVKD. This CDR3 has 17 amino acids. V shed 4 bases and J shed 0 bases, with 18 bases lying between them. CDR3 in amino acids: CAISALGFGGMNTEAFF. Here the CDR3 DNA reads TGTGCCATCAGTGCCTTAGGGTTTGGTGGAATGAACACTGAAGCTTTCTTT.

This clonotype was found a few times. The chain has TRBV6-5 and TRBJ1-1; 7 bases align to TRBD1. V was clipped by 2 bases and J by 8 bases; unmatched bases: 5. The CDR3 covers 13 residues. The germline gives CDR1 MNHEY, CDR2 SVGAGI. CDR3 in amino acids: CASSYPDRREAFF. The CDR3 DNA is TGTGCCAGCAGTTACCCGGACAGGAGGGAAGCTTTCTTT.

In this sample, this clonotype turned up a few times. J is TRBJ2-6 and V is TRBV5-1; D gene ambiguous. Germline CDR1 reads SGHRS; CDR2 reads YFSETQ. Trimming removed 4 bases at V and 3 bases at J, with 14 bases between. The CDR3 is 16 residues long. The CDR3 DNA sequence: TGCGCCAGCAGCCCCGGCGTAGGATATGGGGCCAACGTCCTGACTTTC. It yields the protein CASSPGVGYGANVLTF.

This clonotype was observed at least ten times. The rearrangement links TRBV24-1 to TRBJ2-5; the D is unclear. CDR1 is KGHDR and CDR2 is SFDVKD in the germline V gene. Trimming removed 3 bases from V and 3 bases from J, with 4 bases in between. CDR3 length: 12 residues. DNA of the CDR3: TGTGCCACCAGTGATGATGAAGAGACCCAGTACTTC. It encodes CATSDDEETQYF.

V and J are TRBV18 and TRBJ2-7; the D gene is possibly TRBD1 (6 bases). Germline V gene lookup returns CDR1 KGHSH and CDR2 LQKENI. Trimming left V 2 bases short and J 5 bases short, with 10 bases between. The CDR3 is made up of 13 amino acids. CDR3 bases: TGTGCCAGCTCACCAAAGGGGGACGACGAGCAGTACTTC. This codes for CASSPKGDDEQYF.

This clonotype showed up many times. The chain has TRBV1 and TRBJ1-3. TRBV1 is a pseudogene. The CDR3 spans 20 residues. CDR3 DNA: TGCACCAGCAGCCAAGAAGATACTTGTTCGTTCAGAGATGGTGGAAACACCATATATTTT. Amino acid sequence: CTSSQEDTCSFRDGGNTIYF.

This clonotype was counted many times. V usage is TRBV7-9 and J usage is TRBJ2-7; TRBD1 matches at 8 bases. The CDR3 spans 13 residues. J gave up 3 bases and V 5 bases, and 3 bases lay outside the gene matches. Looked up from germline, CDR1 is SEHNR and CDR2 is FQNEAQ (reference sequence). CDR3 residues: CASSGTGIYEQYF. As DNA, the CDR3 is TGTGCCAGCAGCGGGACAGGAATCTACGAGCAGTACTTC. The full variable domain, in which reference TRBV7-9 and TRBJ2-7 provide the parts outside the CDR3, is DTGVSQNPRHKITKRGQNVTFRCDPISEHNRLYWYRQTLGQGPEFLTYFQNEAQLEKSRLLSDRFSAERPKGSFSTLEIQRTEQGDSAMYLCASSGTGIYEQYFGPGTRLTVT.

The chain combines TRBV7-8 with TRBJ2-2; D remains unclear. Germline V gene sequence: CDR1 SGHVS, CDR2 FQNEAQ. V lost 5 bases to trimming and J lost 5 bases, with 9 bases between them. This CDR3 spans 13 amino acids. The CDR3 nucleotides read TGTGCCAGCAGCCCCACTCCTACCGGGGAGCTGTTTTTT. This sequence encodes CASSPTPTGELFF.

This clonotype has ten or more counts. The chain couples TRBV4-1 to TRBJ2-1, with D hard to call. Trimming removed 0 bases at V and 4 bases at J, with 16 bases between. CDR3 size: 17 residues. Germline assignment: CDR1 MGHRA and CDR2 YSYEKL. CDR3 sequence (DNA): TGCGCCAGCAGCCAAGAACCCCGACTGGGATCGTACAATGAGCAGTTCTTC. Its protein is CASSQEPRLGSYNEQFF.

Ten or more counts support this clonotype. The genes are TRBV7-2 and TRBJ2-3, with D perhaps TRBD2 (6 bases). The CDR3 has 15 residues. CDR1 and CDR2 from the germline V gene are SGHTA and FQGNSA. V was shortened by 5 bases and J by 5 bases, with 17 bases between the two germline ends. CDR3 nucleotides: TGTGCCAGCAGCCTGGGACTCCCCAGCGGAGATACGCAGTATTTT. Protein: CASSLGLPSGDTQYF.

The chain links TRBV14 to TRBJ2-7; 9 bases agree with TRBD2. V was pared by 5 bases and J by 5 bases, with 16 bases of the junction left unmatched. The germline gives CDR1 SGHDN, CDR2 FVKESK. This CDR3 region has 17 residues. The CDR3 sequence is CASSALSGRGGSDEQYF. The CDR3 nucleotides read TGTGCCAGCAGCGCCTTAAGCGGGCGGGGGGGCTCTGACGAGCAGTACTTC.